The present T cell receptor beta chain was sequenced within a study of T cell responses to AZD1222 COVID-19 vaccine. Whole-study findings and limits: Females outnumbered males among donors, who were mostly white British; clonal diversity was possibly underestimated. The peak T cell response came first, and repertoires were sampled only after it.

The CDR3 is made up of 13 amino acids. Looked up from germline, CDR1 is SGHRS and CDR2 is YFSETQ. V trimming: 3 bases; J trimming: 3 bases; junction bases outside the gene matches: 3. A word on this clone: Antigen unknown.

The table came from immunoSEQ multiplex PCR; TCRdb's copy has only in-frame clones and leaves some out. The table shows about 84,000 clones, with roughly 85% occurring only once. Second-dose intervals near 4 or 12 weeks were combined. This sequence joins TRBV5-1 and TRBJ2-7; 7 nucleotides align to TRBD1. This TCR came from an adult who received the AZD1222 COVID-19 vaccine. The source was peripheral blood, collected 28 days after the second AZD1222 dose. CDR3 sequence: CASSSQGDYEQYF. Written as DNA, the CDR3 is TGCGCCAGCAGCTCTCAGGGGGACTACGAGCAGTACTTC.